These T cell receptor beta chains were read from a single sample in a study of shared clonotypes between healthy human individuals. Sequenced by immunoSEQ multiplex PCR; TCRdb stores in-frame clones only, minus some. The sample holds a few million clones, approximately 93% seen once. Sequencing was done on a sample of naive CD4+ T cells from PBMCs. These receptors all stem from a man aged 18-30 years in good health. Some clones in this sample may be carry-over from other donors' samples. Both conserved end residues are part of each CDR3. A D gene is named only where the DNA matches it firmly. Not all rows give a size; the values are once, few, many and, for expanded clones, a class.

D gene,clone size,J gene,V gene,CDR3 DNA,CDR3 protein
TRBD2,-,TRBJ2-1,TRBV7-2,TGTGCCAGCAGCTTATTTGGGACTAGTTTAATGGATGAGCAGTTCTTC,CASSLFGTSLMDEQFF
-,-,TRBJ2-7,TRBV27,TGTGCCAGCAGTTTATCAGGCTTCTACGAGCAGTACTTC,CASSLSGFYEQYF
TRBD2,-,TRBJ2-7,TRBV4-2,TGTGCCAGCAGCCAGCAGGCTAGCGGGAGTATGTCCTACGAGCAGTACTTC,CASSQQASGSMSYEQYF
-,-,TRBJ2-7,TRBV7-8,TGTGCCAGCAGCCTACTGGGGTTCTCCTACGAGCAGTACTTC,CASSLLGFSYEQYF
TRBD2,-,TRBJ2-1,TRBV7-2,TGTGCCAGCAGTCTACTAGCGGGAGCCTCCTACAATGAGCAGTTCTTC,CASSLLAGASYNEQFF
TRBD1,-,TRBJ1-2,TRBV7-9,TGTGCCAGCAGCCTCCGACAGGGCGACAGTCTAAACTATGGCTACACCTTC,CASSLRQGDSLNYGYTF
TRBD1,-,TRBJ1-2,TRBV2,TGTGCCAGCAATAAACAGGGGAACACCTTC,CASNKQGNTF
-,-,TRBJ1-2,TRBV9,TGTGCCAGCAGCCCAATGGGGGCGACGAATGGCTACACCTTC,CASSPMGATNGYTF
-,-,TRBJ2-1,TRBV6-7,TGTGCCAGCAGTTACTCCTGGAAACCAAGCCCCACCGAGGACAATGAGCAGTTCTTC,CASSYSWKPSPTEDNEQFF
-,once,TRBJ1-1,TRBV5-1,TGCGCCAGCAGCTTGGATAGGGACACTGAAGCTTTCTTT,CASSLDRDTEAFF
-,-,TRBJ2-7,TRBV10-3,TGTGCCATCAGTGAGCGCCCAACGGAGGAGCAGTACTTC,CAISERPTEEQYF
-,-,TRBJ1-1,TRBV18,TGTGCCAGCTCACCGAAGGAGGGGGTGGTGAACACTGAAGCTTTCTTT,CASSPKEGVVNTEAFF
-,-,TRBJ1-1,TRBV18,TGTGCCAGCTCTTCAGACACTGAAGCTTTCTTT,CASSSDTEAFF
-,-,TRBJ1-4,TRBV5-8,TGTGCCAGCAGCCCAGAAGCAACTAATGAAAAACTGTTTTTT,CASSPEATNEKLFF
TRBD1,-,TRBJ1-1,TRBV7-8,TGTGCCAGCAGCTTCGAACCTGGACCTTACACAGGGGAGAGTGAAGCTTTCTTT,CASSFEPGPYTGESEAFF
TRBD1,-,TRBJ2-1,TRBV7-9,TGTGCCAGCAGCTTCCCCACAGGGGGCTTATACAATGAGCAGTTCTTC,CASSFPTGGLYNEQFF
-,-,TRBJ2-5,TRBV5-4,TGTGCCAGCAGGCGGACGGGAGAGACCCAGTACTTC,CASRRTGETQYF
-,-,TRBJ2-7,TRBV6-1,TGTGCCAGCAGATCTGGGACACCCGCAAGCTACGAGCAGTACTTC,CASRSGTPASYEQYF
TRBD1,-,TRBJ1-3,TRBV5-1,TGCGCCAGCAGCCCTGAGGGACAGGGCTCTGGAAACACCATATATTTT,CASSPEGQGSGNTIYF
-,once,TRBJ1-1,TRBV5-1,TGCGCCAGCAGGATCGGGGCCATGAACACTGAAGCTTTCTTT,CASRIGAMNTEAFF
-,-,TRBJ2-1,TRBV4-2,TGTGCCAGCAGCCAAGCAACCCACAATGAGCAGTTCTTC,CASSQATHNEQFF
-,-,TRBJ1-5,TRBV18,TGTGCCAGCTCATCCAGGGAGGGCAATCAGCCCCAGCATTTT,CASSSREGNQPQHF
-,-,TRBJ1-6,TRBV4-1,TGCGCCAGCGGCAGGGGCACTAATTCACCCCTCCACTTT,CASGRGTNSPLHF
-,-,TRBJ1-1,TRBV25-1,TGTGCCAGCAGTGAAGACAGCTACACTGAAGCTTTCTTT,CASSEDSYTEAFF
-,once,TRBJ2-1,TRBV11-3,TGTGCCAGCAGCTTAGATCGGGAGAATGAGCAGTTCTTC,CASSLDRENEQFF
TRBD2,-,TRBJ2-3,TRBV4-1,TGCGCCAGCAGCCAACCAATAGCGGGGGGAGATACGCAGTATTTT,CASSQPIAGGDTQYF
-,-,TRBJ2-1,TRBV21-1,TGTGCCAGCAGCCCCCGACGGATTACGGAACTAGCGGGGGGCGATGAGCAGTTCTTC,CASSPRRITELAGGDEQFF
-,-,TRBJ2-7,TRBV6-1,TGTGCCAGCAGTGTCCAGGACCACTACGAGCAGTACTTC,CASSVQDHYEQYF
-,once,TRBJ1-5,TRBV10-2,TGCGCCAGCAGTGAGGGCAGGAGGAATAGCAATCAGCCCCAGCATTTT,CASSEGRRNSNQPQHF
TRBD2,once,TRBJ2-2,TRBV4-3,TGCGCCAGCAGCCAAGGGACTAGCGGGAGGCCCGGGGAGCTGTTTTTT,CASSQGTSGRPGELFF
-,-,TRBJ1-5,TRBV5-1,TGCGCCAGCACCCATCCCGAAGACCGACAAACTAATCAGCCCCAGCATTTT,CASTHPEDRQTNQPQHF
-,-,TRBJ2-3,TRBV7-3,TGTGCCAGCAGCTTAGATGTCACAGATACGCAGTATTTT,CASSLDVTDTQYF
-,-,TRBJ2-5,TRBV30,TGTGCCTGGAGTCCACGATTCCAAGAGACCCAGTACTTC,CAWSPRFQETQYF
TRBD2,-,TRBJ2-1,TRBV4-1,TGCGCCAGCAGACACCCGACTAGCGGCTCCTACAATGAGCAGTTCTTC,CASRHPTSGSYNEQFF
TRBD2,-,TRBJ2-5,TRBV4-3,TGCGCCAGCAGCCAGGCCAGGACTAGCGGGAGCCAGAACTTC,CASSQARTSGSQNF
-,-,TRBJ2-6,TRBV5-6,TGTGCCAGCACACGTGGGACGGCGATTTCTGGGGCCAACGTCCTGACTTTC,CASTRGTAISGANVLTF
TRBD2,-,TRBJ2-7,TRBV27,TGTGCCAGCAGTTTCGACTCCACTAGCGGGAGTTTATACGAGCAGTACTTC,CASSFDSTSGSLYEQYF
-,-,TRBJ2-7,TRBV7-2,TGTGCCAGCAGCTTAGCGCGACAGCCTGCTAGTGAGCAGTACTTC,CASSLARQPASEQYF
TRBD1,-,TRBJ2-3,TRBV11-2,TGTGCCAGCAGACGACCCGGGACAGAAAGCACAGATACGCAGTATTTT,CASRRPGTESTDTQYF
TRBD1,-,TRBJ2-5,TRBV5-1,TGCGCCAGCAGCTCACAGGGGGCCCAAGAGACCCAGTACTTC,CASSSQGAQETQYF
-,-,TRBJ2-5,TRBV7-9,TGTGCCAGCAGCGCCATTGGGTATCGGGGAGGAGAGACCCAGTACTTC,CASSAIGYRGGETQYF
-,-,TRBJ1-2,TRBV7-8,TGTGCCAGCAGCTTGGGGGTGGGTCTAGGGTATGGCTACACCTTC,CASSLGVGLGYGYTF